These 7 T cell receptor beta chains share one sample of origin, sequenced in a study of T-cell memory formation after mild COVID-19. From the 5' RACE reads, TCRdb called clonotypes with MiXCR, one entry per CDR3 protein. Seen here are about 560,000 distinct CDR3 sequences, about a sixth observed once, and the top ten hold around 13%. Sequencing was performed on PBMCs or a T cell subset sorted from them (not recorded which). The receptors here all came from an adult woman who had mild COVID-19 (a few samples of this study predate the infection). Cell type and time point are not known.

The chain is built from TRBV3-1 and TRBJ2-3; TRBD2 aligns across 11 bases. CDR3 length: 16 residues. Per the germline V gene, CDR1 is LGHDT and CDR2 is YNNKEL (reference sequence). The V gene end was trimmed by 1 base and the J gene end by 7 bases; junction bases not matched to a gene: 7. CDR3: CASSQVGLAARYTQYF. The DNA for the CDR3 is TGTGCCAGCAGCCAAGTGGGACTAGCGGCACGATATACGCAGTATTTT.

This chain connects TRBV20-1 to TRBJ2-1, with TRBD1 matching over 10 bases. V gave up 6 bases and J gave up 5 bases; unmatched junction bases: 4. The CDR3 is 13 residues long. Looked up from germline, CDR1 is DFQATT and CDR2 is SNEGSKA (reference sequence). The CDR3 reads CSAGGQGHNEQFF. The CDR3 bases are TGCAGTGCCGGGGGACAGGGGCACAATGAGCAGTTCTTC.

In this sample, this clonotype turned up a few times. The chain joins TRBV30 to TRBJ1-2; the D is unclear. The ends were cut back, 2 bases at V and 3 bases at J, with 10 bases in the middle. CDR1 GTSNPN and CDR2 SVGIG come from the germline V gene (reference sequence). The CDR3 has 13 amino acids. DNA of the CDR3: TGTGCCTGGAGTCCCACCCACCACTATGGCTACACCTTC. Its translation is CAWSPTHHYGYTF.

This clonotype was seen only a few times. V and J are TRBV7-3 and TRBJ2-3; no clear D. The CDR3 runs to 13 residues. Trimming shortened V by 5 bases and J by 6 bases, and 12 bases separated the two germline ends. Germline CDR1 reads SGHTA; CDR2 reads FQGTGA. The CDR3 bases are TGTGCCAGCAGCCTGTCAGAGGTGGATACGCAGTATTTT. Amino acids: CASSLSEVDTQYF.

This sequence joins TRBV20-1 and TRBJ2-1; 13 bases are shared with TRBD2. The CDR3 runs 14 residues. Germline CDR1 reads DFQATT; CDR2 reads SNEGSKA (reference sequence). J gave up 4 bases and V 6 bases, and 3 bases lay outside the gene matches. The CDR3 DNA reads as TGCAGTGCGCAACTAGCGGGAGGGTACAATGAGCAGTTCTTC. Translating gives CSAQLAGGYNEQFF.

In this sample, this clonotype turned up many times. The CDR3 here is CASSHLDEQFF. The CDR3 nucleotides are TGTGCCAGCAGCCACTTGGACGAGCAGTTCTTC. The chain uses TRBV3-1 and TRBJ2-1; no reliable D call. V lost 3 bases and J 10 bases, leaving 7 bases between the germline ends. The CDR3 runs 11 residues. Germline V gene lookup returns CDR1 LGHDT and CDR2 YNNKEL (reference sequence).

V gene TRBV5-1 combines with J gene TRBJ2-4; 8 bases agree with TRBD1. The ends lost 4 bases at V and 12 bases at J; junction bases unmatched: 6. The CDR3 loop spans 12 amino acids. The germline gives CDR1 SGHRS, CDR2 YFSETQ. This CDR3 reads CASSPDRENQYF. Written as DNA, the CDR3 is TGCGCCAGCAGCCCGGACAGGGAAAATCAGTACTTC.